A single sample gave rise to the 7 T cell receptor beta chains below, sequenced in a study of T cells in Graves' hyperthyroidism and ophthalmopathy. Template material for amplifying TCR beta CDR3 regions consisted of RNA transcripts. The HTBI set primed first-round TCR CDR3 RT-PCR. One entry per CDR3 protein, called by TCRdb with MiXCR from the multiplex PCR reads. The table includes under 350,000 distinct CDR3 sequences, roughly 15% detected once. Source material: blood. The receptors originated from a woman in her 40s with Graves' ophthalmopathy.

V gene TRBV9 combines with J gene TRBJ1-1; D is perhaps TRBD1 (5 bases). Trimming took off 6 bases at V and 7 bases at J, with 28 bases between the two ends. The germline V gene encodes CDR1 SGDLS and CDR2 YYNGEE. The CDR3 is 17 amino acids. CDR3 sequence (DNA): TGTGCCAGCAACGTCCCCCGGTTCCGGGACGAAAGAGGTGAAGCTTTCTTT. This sequence encodes CASNVPRFRDERGEAFF.

The table lists this clonotype with a few counts. V is TRBV5-5 and J is TRBJ1-1, with D perhaps matching TRBD1 (6 bases). The germline V and J ends were trimmed by 0 bases and 6 bases, with 15 bases remaining between them. The germline CDR1 and CDR2 sequences are SGHKS and YYEKEE (reference sequence). The CDR3 sequence is 15 residues long. CDR3 bases: TGTGCCAGCAGCTTGGCGGGGCAGGGGATAGCTGAAGCTTTCTTT. It encodes CASSLAGQGIAEAFF.

This clonotype was observed many times. This chain joins TRBV7-2 and TRBJ2-1, with 7 bases lining up with TRBD2. J gave up 9 bases and V 6 bases, and 8 bases lay outside the gene matches. The length of the CDR3 is 13 residues. Germline V gives CDR1 SGHTA, CDR2 FQGNSA. This CDR3 is CASRGTTWGEQFF. CDR3 coding DNA: TGTGCCAGCAGGGGGACTACCTGGGGTGAGCAGTTCTTC.

This clonotype was seen at least ten times. The V and J genes are TRBV2 and TRBJ2-1; 10 nucleotides match TRBD2. J was trimmed by 9 bases and V by 5 bases; bases with no gene match: 13. Germline V CDR1 and CDR2: SNHLY, FYNNEI. This CDR3 comprises 16 residues. The CDR3 protein is CASSLTKREGLGEQFF. The CDR3 nucleotides are TGTGCCAGCAGTTTAACAAAGCGGGAGGGCCTTGGTGAGCAGTTCTTC.

This clonotype was seen repeatedly, ten times or more. V and J are TRBV9 and TRBJ2-4; TRBD1 agrees at 10 bases. Germline CDR1 is SGDLS and CDR2 is YYNGEE. The CDR3 contains 17 residues. Trimming at V came to 3 bases and at J to 1 base, leaving 7 bases not matched to a gene. CDR3 sequence (DNA): TGTGCCAGCAGCGAGAGTGACAGGGGGCTCGCCAAAAACATTCAGTACTTC. As protein: CASSESDRGLAKNIQYF.

Note on this clonotype: A read error may account for a junction end that differs from germline. The rearrangement links TRBV11-3 to TRBJ2-5, with D perhaps being TRBD1 or TRBD2 (6 bases each). CDR1 is SGHNT and CDR2 is YENEEA in the germline V gene. The CDR3 is 14 amino acids. CDR3 residues: CASSLGGAQETHYF. In DNA form, the CDR3 reads TGTGCCAGCAGCTTAGGGGGGGCCCAAGAGACCCATTACTTC. Combining the CDR3 with reference TRBV11-3 and TRBJ2-5 gives the whole variable domain EAGVVQSPRYKIIEKKQPVAFWCNPISGHNTLYWYLQNLGQGPELLIRYENEEAVDDSQLPKDRFSAERLKGVDSTLKIQPAELGDSAVYLCASSLGGAQETHYFGPGTRLLVL.

This clonotype has more than one count but fewer than ten. The chain couples TRBV20-1 to TRBJ2-7; 7 bases match TRBD1. Germline CDR1 DFQATT, CDR2 SNEGSKA (reference sequence). The CDR3 totals 12 residues. With V trimmed by 6 bases and J by 3 bases, 5 bases remained unmatched. In DNA, the CDR3 is TGCAGTGCGGTGGGGACAGACTACGAGCAGTACTTC. Translated, it gives CSAVGTDYEQYF.